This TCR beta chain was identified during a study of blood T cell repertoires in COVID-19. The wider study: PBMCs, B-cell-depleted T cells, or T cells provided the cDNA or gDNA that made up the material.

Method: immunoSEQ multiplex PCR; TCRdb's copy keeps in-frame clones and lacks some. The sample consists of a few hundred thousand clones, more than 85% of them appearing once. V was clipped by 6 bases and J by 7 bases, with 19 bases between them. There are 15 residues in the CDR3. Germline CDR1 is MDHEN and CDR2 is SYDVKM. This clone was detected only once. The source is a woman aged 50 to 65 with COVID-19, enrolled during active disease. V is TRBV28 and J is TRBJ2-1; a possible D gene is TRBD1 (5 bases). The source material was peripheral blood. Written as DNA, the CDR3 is TGTGCCAGCAGCCCCCAGATAGGGGCAGGGAATGAGCAGTTCTTC. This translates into CASSPQIGAGNEQFF.